A single sample gave rise to the 4 T cell receptor beta chains below, sequenced in a study of cytomegalovirus exposure and HLA in healthy donors. Vbeta (60) and Jbeta (13) primers were used in the PCR. Data came from immunoSEQ multiplex PCR; TCRdb stores just in-frame clones and leaves some out. The table lists around 150,000 clones, roughly 90% of them singletons. The sample was PBMCs. These receptor sequences come from a woman between 40 and 50 years old in good health and CMV-seronegative.

This chain connects TRBV28 to TRBJ1-3, with D perhaps matching TRBD1 (6 bases). The CDR3 consists of 14 residues. Germline loops: CDR1 MDHEN, CDR2 SYDVKM. Trimming stripped 6 bases from V and 5 bases from J, with 14 bases between. The CDR3 region has the DNA TGTGCCAGCAGGGACAGCGCGTCTCGAAACACCATATATTTT. The encoded protein is CASRDSASRNTIYF. The whole variable domain, filled in from reference TRBV28 and TRBJ1-3, reads DVKVTQSSRYLVKRTGEKVFLECVQDMDHENMFWYRQDPGLGLRLIYFSYDVKMKEKGDIPEGYSVSREKKERFSLILESASTNQTSMYLCASRDSASRNTIYFGEGSWLTVV.

V gene TRBV6-5 combines with J gene TRBJ1-5, with D tentatively TRBD1 (6 bases). Deletions cut 5 bases from V and 0 bases from J, with 11 bases between. This CDR3 region has 15 residues. In germline, CDR1 is MNHEY, CDR2 SVGAGI. This CDR3 reads CASSTTGYSNQPQHF. The CDR3 coding sequence is TGTGCCAGCAGTACCACAGGGTATAGCAATCAGCCCCAGCATTTT.

The chain has TRBV15 and TRBJ1-2; weak D call: TRBD1 (5 bases). Germline CDR1 and CDR2: LNHNV and YYDKDF (reference sequence). V was pared by 1 base and J by 6 bases, with 12 bases between. CDR3 length: 14 residues. CDR3 sequence: CATSRGGARDGYTF. CDR3 DNA: TGTGCCACCAGCAGAGGCGGGGCAAGGGATGGCTACACCTTC.

The genes are TRBV5-1 and TRBJ2-2; 13 nucleotides match TRBD2. The CDR3 covers 18 residues. Germline CDR1 SGHRS, CDR2 YFSETQ. V dropped 0 bases and J dropped 4; count of bases not matched to a gene: 6. The CDR3 reads CASSLGLLAGGRTGELFF. CDR3 nucleotide sequence: TGCGCCAGCAGCTTGGGTTTACTAGCGGGAGGGCGCACCGGGGAGCTGTTTTTT. Variable domain in full (rest from reference TRBV5-1 and TRBJ2-2): KAGVTQTPRYLIKTRGQQVTLSCSPISGHRSVSWYQQTPGQGLQFLFEYFSETQRNKGNFPGRFSGRQFSNSRSEMNVSTLELGDSALYLCASSLGLLAGGRTGELFFGEGSRLTVL.